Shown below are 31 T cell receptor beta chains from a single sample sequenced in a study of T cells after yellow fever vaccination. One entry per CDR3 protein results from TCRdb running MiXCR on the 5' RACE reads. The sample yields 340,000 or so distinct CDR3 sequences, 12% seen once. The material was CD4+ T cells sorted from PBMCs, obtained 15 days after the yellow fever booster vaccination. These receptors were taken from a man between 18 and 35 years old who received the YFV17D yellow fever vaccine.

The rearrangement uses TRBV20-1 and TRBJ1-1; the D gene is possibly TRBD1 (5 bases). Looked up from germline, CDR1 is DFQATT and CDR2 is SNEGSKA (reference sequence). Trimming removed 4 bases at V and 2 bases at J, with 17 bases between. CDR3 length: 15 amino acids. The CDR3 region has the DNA TGCAGTGCTAAGAAATTGGGACGGATTAACACTGAAGCTTTCTTT. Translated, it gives CSAKKLGRINTEAFF.

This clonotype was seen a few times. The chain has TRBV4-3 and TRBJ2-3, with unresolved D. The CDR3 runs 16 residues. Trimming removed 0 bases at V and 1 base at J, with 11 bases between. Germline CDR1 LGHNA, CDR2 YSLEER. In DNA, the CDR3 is TGCGCCAGCAGCCAAGATCACACCGGAGGCACAGATACGCAGTATTTT. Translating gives CASSQDHTGGTDTQYF.

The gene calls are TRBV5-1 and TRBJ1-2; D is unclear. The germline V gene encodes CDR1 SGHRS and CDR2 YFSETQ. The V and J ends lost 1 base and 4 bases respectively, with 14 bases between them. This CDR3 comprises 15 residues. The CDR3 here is CASSLLPDTPYGYTF. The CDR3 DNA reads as TGCGCCAGCAGCTTGTTGCCGGATACTCCCTATGGCTACACCTTC.

CDR3 coding DNA: TGTGCCAGCAGTTTAAGCCCCCCCGGGGAGCTGTTTTTT. Amino acid sequence: CASSLSPPGELFF. This rearrangement joins TRBV12-3 or TRBV12-4 to TRBJ2-2; unclear D gene. This CDR3 spans 13 amino acids. V lost 2 bases and J lost 6, with 7 bases in between.

The CDR3 region is CASSLMQRNTEAFF. The CDR3, as DNA: TGTGCCAGCAGCTTAATGCAAAGGAACACTGAAGCTTTCTTT. The chain carries TRBV7-2 and TRBJ1-1; D is ambiguous. The CDR3 runs to 14 residues. Germline values: CDR1 SGHTA, CDR2 FQGNSA. V was trimmed by 2 bases and J by 1 base, leaving 8 bases between them.

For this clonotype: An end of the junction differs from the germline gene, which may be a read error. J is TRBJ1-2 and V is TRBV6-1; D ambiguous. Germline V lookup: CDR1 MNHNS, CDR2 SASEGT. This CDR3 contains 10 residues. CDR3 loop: CASSEPGPVF. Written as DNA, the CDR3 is TGTGCCAGCAGTGAACCGGGCCCGGTCTTC.

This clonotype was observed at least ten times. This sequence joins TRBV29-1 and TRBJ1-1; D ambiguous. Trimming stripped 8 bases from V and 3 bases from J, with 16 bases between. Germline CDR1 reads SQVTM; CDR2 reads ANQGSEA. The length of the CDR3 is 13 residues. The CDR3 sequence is CSFNRNMDTEAFF. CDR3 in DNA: TGCAGCTTTAATAGGAATATGGACACTGAAGCTTTCTTT.

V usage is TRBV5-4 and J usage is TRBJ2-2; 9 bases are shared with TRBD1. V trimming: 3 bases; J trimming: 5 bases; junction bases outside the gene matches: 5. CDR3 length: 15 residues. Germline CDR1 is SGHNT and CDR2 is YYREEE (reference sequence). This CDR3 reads CASSSGTGQTGELFF. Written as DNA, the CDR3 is TGTGCCAGCAGCTCCGGGACAGGGCAAACCGGGGAGCTGTTTTTT.

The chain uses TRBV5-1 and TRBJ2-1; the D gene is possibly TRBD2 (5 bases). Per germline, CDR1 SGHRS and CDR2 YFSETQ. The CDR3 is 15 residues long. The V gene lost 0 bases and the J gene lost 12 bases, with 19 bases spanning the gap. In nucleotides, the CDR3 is TGCGCCAGCAGCTTGGCGGGGTCCTCTCTCGGCGGGCAGTTCTTC. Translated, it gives CASSLAGSSLGGQFF. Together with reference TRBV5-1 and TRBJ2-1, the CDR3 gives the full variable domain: KAGVTQTPRYLIKTRGQQVTLSCSPISGHRSVSWYQQTPGQGLQFLFEYFSETQRNKGNFPGRFSGRQFSNSRSEMNVSTLELGDSALYLCASSLAGSSLGGQFFGPGTRLTVL.

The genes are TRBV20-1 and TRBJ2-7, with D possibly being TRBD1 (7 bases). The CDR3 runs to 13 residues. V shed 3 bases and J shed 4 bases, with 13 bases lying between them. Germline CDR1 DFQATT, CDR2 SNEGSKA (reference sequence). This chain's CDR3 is CSARGQGGYEQYV. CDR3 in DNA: TGCAGTGCTAGGGGGCAGGGGGGATACGAGCAGTACGTC.

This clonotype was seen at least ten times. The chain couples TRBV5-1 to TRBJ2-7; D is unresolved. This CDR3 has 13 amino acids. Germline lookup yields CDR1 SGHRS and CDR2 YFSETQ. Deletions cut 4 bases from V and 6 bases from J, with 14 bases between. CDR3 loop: CASSPPQGPEQYV. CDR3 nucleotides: TGCGCCAGCAGCCCACCCCAAGGGCCCGAGCAGTACGTC.

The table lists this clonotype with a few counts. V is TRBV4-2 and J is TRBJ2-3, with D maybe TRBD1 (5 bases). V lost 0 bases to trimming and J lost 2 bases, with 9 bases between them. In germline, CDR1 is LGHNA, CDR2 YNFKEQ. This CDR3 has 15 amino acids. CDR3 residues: CASSQDRELTDTQYF. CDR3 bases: TGTGCCAGCAGCCAAGACAGGGAACTCACAGATACGCAGTATTTT.

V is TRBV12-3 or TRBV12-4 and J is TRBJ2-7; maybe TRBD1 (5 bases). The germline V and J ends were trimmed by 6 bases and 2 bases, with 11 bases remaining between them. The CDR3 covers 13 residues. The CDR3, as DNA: TGTGCCAGCAGGTCAGGGTTTACCTACGAGCAGTACTTC. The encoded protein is CASRSGFTYEQYF.

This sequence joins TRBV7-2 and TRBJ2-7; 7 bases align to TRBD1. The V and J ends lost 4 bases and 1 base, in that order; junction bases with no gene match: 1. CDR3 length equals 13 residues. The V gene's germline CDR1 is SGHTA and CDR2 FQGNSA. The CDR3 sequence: CASSWTGSYEQYF. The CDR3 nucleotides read TGTGCCAGCAGCTGGACAGGTTCCTACGAGCAGTACTTC.

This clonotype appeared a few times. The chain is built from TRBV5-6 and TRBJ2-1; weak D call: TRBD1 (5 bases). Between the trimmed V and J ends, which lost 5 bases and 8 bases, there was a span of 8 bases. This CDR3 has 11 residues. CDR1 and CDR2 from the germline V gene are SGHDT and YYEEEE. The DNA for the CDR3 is TGTGCCAGCAGATGGGGCTATGAGCAGTTCTTC. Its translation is CASRWGYEQFF.

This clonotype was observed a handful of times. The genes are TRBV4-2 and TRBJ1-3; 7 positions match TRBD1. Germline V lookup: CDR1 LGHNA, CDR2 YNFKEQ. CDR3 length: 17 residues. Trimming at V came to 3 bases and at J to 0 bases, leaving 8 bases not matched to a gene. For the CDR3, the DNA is TGTGCCAGCAGCCAGGATCCGGGACAGAGCTCTGGAAACACCATATATTTT. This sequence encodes CASSQDPGQSSGNTIYF.

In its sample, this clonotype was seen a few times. CDR3 DNA sequence: TGCGCCAGCAGCCTGGGGGAGGCGGCCGGGGAGCTGTTTTTT. Its protein is CASSLGEAAGELFF. The chain uses TRBV5-1 and TRBJ2-2; D is possibly TRBD2 (6 bases). CDR1 SGHRS and CDR2 YFSETQ come from the germline V gene. This CDR3 is built from 14 residues. Trimming pared 4 bases from V and 6 bases from J, leaving 13 bases between.

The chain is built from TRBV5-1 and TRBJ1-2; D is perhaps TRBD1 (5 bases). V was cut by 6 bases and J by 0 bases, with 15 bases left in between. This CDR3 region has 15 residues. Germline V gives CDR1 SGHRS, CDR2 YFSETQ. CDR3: CASKGNGGPNYGYTF. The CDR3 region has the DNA TGCGCCAGCAAGGGCAATGGGGGTCCTAACTATGGCTACACCTTC.

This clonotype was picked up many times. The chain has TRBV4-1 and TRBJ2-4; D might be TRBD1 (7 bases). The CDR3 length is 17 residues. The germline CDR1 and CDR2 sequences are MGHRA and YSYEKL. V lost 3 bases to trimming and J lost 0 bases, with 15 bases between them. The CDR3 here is CASSHPGDSVAKNIQYF. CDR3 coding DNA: TGCGCCAGCAGCCACCCGGGGGACAGTGTAGCCAAAAACATTCAGTACTTC.

The CDR3 protein is CASSSRLSGTEAFF. DNA for the CDR3: TGTGCCAGCAGCTCACGTTTATCCGGCACTGAAGCTTTCTTT. The chain couples TRBV7-6 to TRBJ1-1; D not certain. Germline-derived CDR1 and CDR2 are SGHVS and FNYEAQ. V was clipped by 4 bases and J by 4 bases, with 13 bases between them. The CDR3 runs 14 residues.

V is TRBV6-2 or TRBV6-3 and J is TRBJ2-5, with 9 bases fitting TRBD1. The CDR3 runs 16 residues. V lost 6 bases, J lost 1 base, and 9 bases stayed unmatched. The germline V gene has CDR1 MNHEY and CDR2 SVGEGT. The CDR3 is CASRHRDRAVQETQYF. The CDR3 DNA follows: TGTGCCAGCAGACACCGGGACAGGGCCGTCCAAGAGACCCAGTACTTC.

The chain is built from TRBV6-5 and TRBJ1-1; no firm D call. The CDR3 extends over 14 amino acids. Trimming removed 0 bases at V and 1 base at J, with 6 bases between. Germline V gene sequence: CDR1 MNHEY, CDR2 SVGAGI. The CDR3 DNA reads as TGTGCCAGCAGTTACTCAACACGGAACACTGAAGCTTTCTTT. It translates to CASSYSTRNTEAFF.

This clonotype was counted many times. The DNA for the CDR3 is TGCAGTGTTTTAGCGGGGGGGAGCAACAATGAGCAGTTCTTC. Residues: CSVLAGGSNNEQFF. V is TRBV20-1 and J is TRBJ2-1, with 11 bases fitting TRBD2. The CDR3 loop spans 14 amino acids. Germline V gene sequence: CDR1 DFQATT, CDR2 SNEGSKA (reference sequence). Germline trimming cut 7 bases from V and 5 bases from J; bases unmatched to any gene: 7.

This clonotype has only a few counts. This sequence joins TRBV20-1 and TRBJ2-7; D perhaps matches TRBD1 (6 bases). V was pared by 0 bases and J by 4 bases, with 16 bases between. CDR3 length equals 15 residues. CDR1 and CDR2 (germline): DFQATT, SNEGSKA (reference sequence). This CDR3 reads CSARDPTGSIYEQYF. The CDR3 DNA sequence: TGCAGTGCTAGAGATCCGACAGGTTCGATATACGAGCAGTACTTC.

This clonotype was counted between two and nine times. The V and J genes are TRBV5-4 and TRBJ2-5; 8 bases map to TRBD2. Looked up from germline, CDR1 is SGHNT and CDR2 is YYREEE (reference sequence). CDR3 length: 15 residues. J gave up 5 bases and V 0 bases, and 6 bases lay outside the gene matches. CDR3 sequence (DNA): TGTGCCAGCAGCTTGGTTGCGGGGGGAGGGGAGACCCAGTACTTC. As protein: CASSLVAGGGETQYF.

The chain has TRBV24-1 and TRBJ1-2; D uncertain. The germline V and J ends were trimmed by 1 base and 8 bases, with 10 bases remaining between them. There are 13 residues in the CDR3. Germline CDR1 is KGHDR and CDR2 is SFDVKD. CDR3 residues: CATSDFGGGGYTF. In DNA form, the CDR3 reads TGTGCCACCAGTGATTTTGGAGGCGGGGGCTACACCTTC.

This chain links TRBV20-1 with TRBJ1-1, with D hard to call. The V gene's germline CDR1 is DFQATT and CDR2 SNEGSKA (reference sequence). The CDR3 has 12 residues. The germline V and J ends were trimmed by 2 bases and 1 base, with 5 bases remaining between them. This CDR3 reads CSARRTNTEAFF. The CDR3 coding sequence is TGCAGTGCTAGAAGGACGAACACTGAAGCTTTCTTT.

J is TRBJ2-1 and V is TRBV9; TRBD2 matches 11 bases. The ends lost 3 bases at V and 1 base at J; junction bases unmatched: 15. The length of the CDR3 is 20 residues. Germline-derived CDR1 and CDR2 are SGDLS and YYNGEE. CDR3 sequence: CASSGRLAGSGHSSYNEQFF. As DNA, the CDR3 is TGTGCCAGCAGCGGGAGACTAGCGGGGAGTGGGCATAGTTCCTACAATGAGCAGTTCTTC.

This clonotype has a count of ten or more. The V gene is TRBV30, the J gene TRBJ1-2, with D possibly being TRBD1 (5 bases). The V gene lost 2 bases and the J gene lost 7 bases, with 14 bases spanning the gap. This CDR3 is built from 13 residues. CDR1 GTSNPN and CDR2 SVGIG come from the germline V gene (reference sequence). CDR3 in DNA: TGTGCCTGGAGTCCCTCGGGGCGGGGTGGCTACACCTTC. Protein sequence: CAWSPSGRGGYTF.

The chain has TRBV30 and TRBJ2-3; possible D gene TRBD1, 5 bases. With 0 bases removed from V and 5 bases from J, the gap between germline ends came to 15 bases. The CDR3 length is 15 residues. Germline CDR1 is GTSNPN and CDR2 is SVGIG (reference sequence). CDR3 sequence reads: CAWSVKRLRGDTQYF. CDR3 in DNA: TGTGCCTGGAGTGTAAAGAGGCTAAGGGGAGATACGCAGTATTTT. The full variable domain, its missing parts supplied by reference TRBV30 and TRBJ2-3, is SQTIHQWPATLVQPVGSPLSLECTVEGTSNPNLYWYRQAAGRGLQLLFYSVGIGQISSEVPQNLSASRPQDRQFILSSKKLLLSDSGFYLCAWSVKRLRGDTQYFGPGTRLTVL.

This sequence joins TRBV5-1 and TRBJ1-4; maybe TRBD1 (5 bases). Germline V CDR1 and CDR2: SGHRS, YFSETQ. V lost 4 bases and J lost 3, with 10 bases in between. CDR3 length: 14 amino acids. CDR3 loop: CASSVTEANEKLFF. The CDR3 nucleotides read TGCGCCAGCAGCGTGACAGAGGCTAATGAAAAACTGTTTTTT.